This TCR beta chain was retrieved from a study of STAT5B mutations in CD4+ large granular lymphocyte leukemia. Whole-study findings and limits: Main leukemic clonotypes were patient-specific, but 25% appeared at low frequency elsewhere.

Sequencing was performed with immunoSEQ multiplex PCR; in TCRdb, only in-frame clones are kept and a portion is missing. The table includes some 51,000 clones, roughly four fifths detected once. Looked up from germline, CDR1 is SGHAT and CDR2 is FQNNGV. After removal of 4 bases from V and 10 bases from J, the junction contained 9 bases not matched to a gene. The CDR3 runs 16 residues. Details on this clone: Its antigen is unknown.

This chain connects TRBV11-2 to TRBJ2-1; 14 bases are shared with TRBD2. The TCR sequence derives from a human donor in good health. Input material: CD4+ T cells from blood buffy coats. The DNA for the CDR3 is TGTGCCAGCAGCTCCAACCCGGGACTAGCGGGAGACGAGCAGTTCTTC. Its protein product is CASSSNPGLAGDEQFF.